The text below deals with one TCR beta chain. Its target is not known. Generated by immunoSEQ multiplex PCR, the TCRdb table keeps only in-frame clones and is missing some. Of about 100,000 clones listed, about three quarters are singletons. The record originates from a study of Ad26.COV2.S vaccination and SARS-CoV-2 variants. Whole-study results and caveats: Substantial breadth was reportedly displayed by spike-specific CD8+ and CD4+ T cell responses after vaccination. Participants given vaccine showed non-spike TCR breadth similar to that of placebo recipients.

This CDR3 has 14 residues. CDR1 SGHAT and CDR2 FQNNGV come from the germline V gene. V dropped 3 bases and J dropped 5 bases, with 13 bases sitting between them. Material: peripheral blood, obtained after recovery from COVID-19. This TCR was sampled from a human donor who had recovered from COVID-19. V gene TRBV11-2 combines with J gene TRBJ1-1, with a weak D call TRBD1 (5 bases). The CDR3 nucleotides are TGTGCCAGCAGCTTCGATCGGGGCGGGACTGAAGCTTTCTTT. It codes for CASSFDRGGTEAFF. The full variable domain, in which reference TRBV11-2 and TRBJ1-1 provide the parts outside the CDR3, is EAGVAQSPRYKIIEKRQSVAFWCNPISGHATLYWYQQILGQGPKLLIQFQNNGVVDDSQLPKDRFSAERLKGVDSTLKIQPAKLEDSAVYLCASSFDRGGTEAFFGQGTRLTVV.